This TCR beta chain derives from a study of control samples from healthy donors and cancer patients. This CDR3 contains 15 residues. The germline CDR1 and CDR2 sequences are SGHTA and FQGNSA. Trimming took 5 bases from V and 2 from J; bases not matched to a gene: 8. The method was immunoSEQ multiplex PCR; TCRdb's version includes in-frame clones alone and lacks a portion of them. Among about 53,000 clones listed, about nine tenths were seen once. The material sequenced was PBMCs. This TCR was sampled from a man between 60 and 75 years old with head and neck cancer. The V and J genes are TRBV7-2 and TRBJ2-7; 8 bases agree with TRBD2. The CDR3 DNA reads TGTGCCAGCAGCGAACGGGGGGGCCGAACCTACGAGCAGTACTTC. Its protein is CASSERGGRTYEQYF. The full variable domain, its missing parts supplied by reference TRBV7-2 and TRBJ2-7, is GAGVSQSPSNKVTEKGKDVELRCDPISGHTALYWYRQSLGQGLEFLIYFQGNSAPDKSGLPSDRFSAERTGGSVSTLTIQRTQQEDSAVYLCASSERGGRTYEQYFGPGTRLTVT.